Listed below are T cell receptor beta chains from one sample, sequenced in a study of T cells in Graves' hyperthyroidism and ophthalmopathy. TCRdb used MiXCR to reprocess the multiplex PCR reads, holding one entry per CDR3 protein. The sample lists over 250,000 distinct CDR3 sequences, approximately 15% seen once, with approximately 60% in the top ten. Sequencing input: blood. These receptors all stem from a woman aged 55-70 years with Graves' ophthalmopathy. CDR3s include the opening cysteine and the closing phenylalanine or tryptophan. Fields, in order: J gene, D gene, clone size, V gene, CDR3 protein, CDR3 DNA. The D gene is left open where the match is weak. For some rows the clone size is stated as once, few or many, or as a class when expanded; others skip it.

J: TRBJ1-2; D: .; size: many; V: TRBV6-1; CDR3: CASSEEGYGYTF; DNA: TGTGCCAGCAGTGAAGAAGGGTATGGCTACACCTTC
J: TRBJ2-2; D: .; size: .; V: TRBV6-1; CDR3: CASEGTNTGELFF; DNA: TGTGCCAGCGAAGGGACGAACACCGGGGAGCTGTTTTTT
J: TRBJ2-3; D: .; size: many; V: TRBV7-2; CDR3: CASSPPLARARTDTQYF; DNA: TGTGCCAGCAGCCCCCCACTTGCCAGGGCGAGGACAGATACGCAGTATTTT
J: TRBJ1-5; D: .; size: .; V: TRBV10-3; CDR3: CAISDDSPQGINQPQHF; DNA: TGTGCCATCAGTGACGATAGCCCACAGGGAATAAATCAGCCCCAGCATTTT
J: TRBJ2-5; D: .; size: .; V: TRBV24-1; CDR3: CATSDLKAGLQETQYF; DNA: TGTGCCACCAGTGATTTGAAGGCGGGACTGCAAGAGACCCAGTACTTC
J: TRBJ2-1; D: TRBD2; size: .; V: TRBV18; CDR3: CASSPQFGRATYNEQFF; DNA: TGTGCCAGCTCACCACAGTTCGGGAGGGCCACCTACAATGAGCAGTTCTTC
J: TRBJ1-4; D: .; size: many; V: TRBV20-1; CDR3: CSASGGASEKLFF; DNA: TGCAGTGCTAGCGGGGGCGCTTCTGAAAAACTGTTTTTT
J: TRBJ1-2; D: .; size: .; V: TRBV19; CDR3: CASRGPGPIYGYTF; DNA: TGTGCCAGTAGAGGACCGGGACCGATATATGGCTACACCTTC
J: TRBJ1-4; D: .; size: many; V: TRBV12-3/TRBV12-4; CDR3: CASTTVPTNEKLFF; DNA: TGTGCCAGCACGACAGTTCCAACTAATGAAAAACTGTTTTTT
J: TRBJ1-5; D: .; size: .; V: TRBV12-3/TRBV12-4; CDR3: CASKLGGDQPQHF; DNA: TGTGCCAGCAAATTAGGGGGGGATCAGCCCCAGCATTTT
J: TRBJ1-5; D: .; size: many; V: TRBV20-1; CDR3: CSARGGSNQPQHF; DNA: TGCAGTGCTAGAGGCGGGAGCAATCAGCCCCAGCATTTT
J: TRBJ1-1; D: .; size: many; V: TRBV7-2; CDR3: CASSLAPGDYTEAFF; DNA: TGTGCCAGCAGCTTAGCCCCAGGGGACTACACTGAAGCTTTCTTT
J: TRBJ2-1; D: TRBD2; size: .; V: TRBV19; CDR3: CASSTVTSSYNEQFF; DNA: TGTGCCAGTAGTACGGTGACTAGCAGCTACAATGAGCAGTTCTTC
J: TRBJ2-2; D: .; size: few; V: TRBV20-1; CDR3: CSARVGGNNGGELFF; DNA: TGCAGTGCTAGGGTGGGCGGGAATAATGGCGGGGAGCTGTTTTTT
J: TRBJ2-2; D: .; size: many; V: TRBV3-1; CDR3: CASSQVFGELFF; DNA: TGTGCCAGCAGCCAAGTGTTCGGGGAGCTGTTTTTT
J: TRBJ2-3; D: TRBD2; size: many; V: TRBV6-5; CDR3: CASSYSGGTSGRGAESTDTQYF; DNA: TGTGCCAGCAGTTACTCAGGGGGGACTAGCGGGAGAGGAGCAGAATCCACAGATACGCAGTATTTT
J: TRBJ2-3; D: .; size: many; V: TRBV11-3; CDR3: CASSFGGVGTDTQYF; DNA: TGTGCCAGCAGCTTTGGAGGGGTTGGGACAGATACGCAGTATTTT
J: TRBJ2-2; D: TRBD1; size: few; V: TRBV5-6; CDR3: CASSLIGQGSTGELFF; DNA: TGTGCCAGCAGCTTAATCGGACAGGGTTCGACCGGGGAGCTGTTTTTT
J: TRBJ2-4; D: TRBD2; size: few; V: TRBV29-1; CDR3: CSVLGGANIQYF; DNA: TGCAGCGTTCTGGGAGGGGCCAACATTCAGTACTTC
J: TRBJ1-5; D: TRBD1; size: few; V: TRBV5-1; CDR3: CASTKEPQDRANQPQHF; DNA: TGCGCCAGCACCAAAGAGCCTCAGGACAGGGCAAATCAGCCCCAGCATTTT
J: TRBJ2-7; D: TRBD1; size: many; V: TRBV11-2; CDR3: CASSPRITGTGMLYEQYF; DNA: TGTGCCAGCAGCCCCCGAATAACCGGGACAGGGATGCTATACGAGCAGTACTTC
J: TRBJ2-7; D: .; size: many; V: TRBV7-2; CDR3: CASSRPPYYEQYF; DNA: TGTGCCAGCAGCCGGCCCCCATACTACGAGCAGTACTTC
J: TRBJ2-7; D: .; size: many; V: TRBV7-6; CDR3: CASSLVPGWEEQYF; DNA: TGTGCCAGCAGCTTAGTGCCAGGGTGGGAAGAGCAGTACTTC
J: TRBJ2-3; D: .; size: many; V: TRBV2; CDR3: CASRTSAGVSDTQYF; DNA: TGTGCCAGCAGGACCTCTGCGGGCGTTTCAGATACGCAGTATTTT
J: TRBJ2-7; D: .; size: many; V: TRBV20-1; CDR3: CSASPTTYEQYF; DNA: TGCAGTGCTAGTCCCACAACCTACGAGCAGTACTTC
J: TRBJ1-2; D: TRBD1; size: many; V: TRBV6-1; CDR3: CASSGLRGRGYGYTF; DNA: TGTGCCAGCAGTGGACTCAGGGGGCGCGGCTATGGCTACACCTTC
J: TRBJ2-5; D: TRBD1; size: .; V: TRBV4-3; CDR3: CASSNSGTGPGRYQETQYF; DNA: TGCGCCAGCAGCAACTCCGGGACAGGCCCCGGTCGCTACCAAGAGACCCAGTACTTC
J: TRBJ2-6; D: .; size: .; V: TRBV20-1; CDR3: CSAREARVSGANVLTF; DNA: TGCAGTGCTAGAGAGGCTAGGGTTTCTGGGGCCAACGTCCTGACTTTC
J: TRBJ1-6; D: TRBD1; size: .; V: TRBV18; CDR3: CASSPKDRGSSPLHF; DNA: TGTGCCAGCTCACCAAAGGACAGGGGTAGTTCACCCCTCCACTTT
J: TRBJ2-5; D: .; size: .; V: TRBV3-1; CDR3: CASSPRGGLQETQYF; DNA: TGTGCCAGCAGCCCTAGAGGGGGGCTCCAAGAGACCCAGTACTTC
J: TRBJ2-5; D: .; size: many; V: TRBV3-1; CDR3: CASSRRQAFPQETQYF; DNA: TGTGCCAGCAGCCGCAGACAGGCCTTCCCACAAGAGACCCAGTACTTC
J: TRBJ1-1; D: TRBD1; size: .; V: TRBV29-1; CDR3: CSVEPSAGGANTEAFF; DNA: TGCAGCGTTGAACCGTCGGCAGGGGGTGCGAACACTGAAGCTTTCTTT
J: TRBJ1-2; D: TRBD1; size: many; V: TRBV6-1; CDR3: CASRPRAGGGYTF; DNA: TGTGCCAGCAGACCCAGGGCAGGGGGTGGCTACACCTTC
J: TRBJ2-2; D: .; size: few; V: TRBV7-9; CDR3: CASSLGLGERAGELFF; DNA: TGTGCCAGCAGCTTGGGGCTCGGCGAGCGAGCCGGGGAGCTGTTTTTT
J: TRBJ2-1; D: TRBD2; size: .; V: TRBV28; CDR3: CASSSRLAGAKVYNEQFF; DNA: TGTGCCAGCAGTTCCCGACTAGCGGGAGCTAAGGTTTACAATGAGCAGTTCTTC
J: TRBJ2-5; D: .; size: many; V: TRBV5-1; CDR3: CASSLEATGTETQYF; DNA: TGCGCCAGCAGCTTGGAGGCCACGGGGACGGAGACCCAGTACTTC
J: TRBJ2-7; D: TRBD1; size: .; V: TRBV30; CDR3: CAWRAGQGAHEQYF; DNA: TGTGCCTGGAGGGCGGGACAGGGGGCGCACGAGCAGTACTTC
J: TRBJ1-1; D: .; size: many; V: TRBV10-3; CDR3: CAISESEGSGTEAFF; DNA: TGTGCCATCAGTGAGTCGGAGGGGTCAGGCACTGAAGCTTTCTTT
J: TRBJ2-7; D: .; size: .; V: TRBV6-1; CDR3: CATGGGRIDEQYF; DNA: TGTGCAACAGGTGGGGGCAGGATCGACGAGCAGTACTTC
J: TRBJ2-7; D: .; size: many; V: TRBV6-2/TRBV6-3; CDR3: CASSSGQIPVEQYF; DNA: TGTGCCAGCAGTTCGGGCCAGATTCCCGTCGAGCAGTACTTC
J: TRBJ1-1; D: .; size: many; V: TRBV3-1; CDR3: CASSQMGTEAFF; DNA: TGTGCCAGCAGCCAGATGGGCACTGAAGCTTTCTTT
J: TRBJ2-5; D: .; size: many; V: TRBV3-1; CDR3: CASSPDFQETQYF; DNA: TGTGCCAGCAGCCCGGACTTCCAAGAGACCCAGTACTTC
J: TRBJ2-7; D: .; size: few; V: TRBV10-2; CDR3: CASSELSSYEQYF; DNA: TGCGCCAGCAGTGAGTTGTCCAGCTACGAGCAGTACTTC
J: TRBJ1-1; D: .; size: many; V: TRBV19; CDR3: CASSRPTLEAFF; DNA: TGTGCCAGTAGTCGACCTACGTTGGAAGCTTTCTTT
J: TRBJ1-6; D: .; size: many; V: TRBV6-1; CDR3: CASSELRTENSPLHF; DNA: TGTGCCAGCAGTGAACTTAGGACGGAGAATTCACCCCTCCACTTT
J: TRBJ2-2; D: .; size: .; V: TRBV27; CDR3: CASSPGAQTGSTNTGELFF; DNA: TGTGCCAGCAGTCCTGGGGCTCAGACGGGCAGTACGAACACCGGGGAGCTGTTTTTT
J: TRBJ1-1; D: TRBD1; size: .; V: TRBV18; CDR3: CASSGTLQGARTEAFF; DNA: TGTGCCAGCTCCGGTACCCTACAGGGGGCGAGGACTGAAGCTTTCTTT
J: TRBJ2-7; D: .; size: many; V: TRBV7-9; CDR3: CASSSTSGSEQYF; DNA: TGTGCCAGCAGTTCAACCTCGGGTAGCGAGCAGTACTTC
J: TRBJ2-7; D: TRBD1; size: many; V: TRBV28; CDR3: CASSAPQQGDRGEQYF; DNA: TGTGCCAGCAGTGCACCCCAACAGGGGGATAGAGGAGAGCAGTACTTC
J: TRBJ2-7; D: .; size: .; V: TRBV27; CDR3: CASTQSPLGYEQYF; DNA: TGTGCCAGCACACAAAGCCCCCTGGGGTACGAGCAGTACTTC
J: TRBJ2-1; D: .; size: many; V: TRBV24-1; CDR3: CATSAGGLGVAGATAELNEQFF; DNA: TGTGCCACCAGCGCAGGGGGTTTGGGGGTTGCGGGAGCCACGGCCGAGCTCAATGAGCAGTTCTTC